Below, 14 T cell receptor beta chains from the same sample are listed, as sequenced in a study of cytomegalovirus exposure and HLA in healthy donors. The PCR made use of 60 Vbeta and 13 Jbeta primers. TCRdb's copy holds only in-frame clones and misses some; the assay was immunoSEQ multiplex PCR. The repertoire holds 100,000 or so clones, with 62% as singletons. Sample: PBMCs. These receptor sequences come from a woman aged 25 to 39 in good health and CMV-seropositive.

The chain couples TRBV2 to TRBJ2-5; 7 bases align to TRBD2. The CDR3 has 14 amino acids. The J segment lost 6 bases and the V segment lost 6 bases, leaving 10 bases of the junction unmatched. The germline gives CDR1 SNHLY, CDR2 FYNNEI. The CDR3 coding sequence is TGTGCCAGCAGACTCACGGGGGGAGTTAAGACCCAGTACTTC. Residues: CASRLTGGVKTQYF.

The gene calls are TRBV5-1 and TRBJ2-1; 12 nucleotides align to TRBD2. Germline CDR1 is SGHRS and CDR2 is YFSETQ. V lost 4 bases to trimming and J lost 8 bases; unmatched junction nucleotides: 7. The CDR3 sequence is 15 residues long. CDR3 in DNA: TGCGCCAGCAGCCCGGAGACTAGCGGGGGTTATGAGCAGTTCTTC. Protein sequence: CASSPETSGGYEQFF.

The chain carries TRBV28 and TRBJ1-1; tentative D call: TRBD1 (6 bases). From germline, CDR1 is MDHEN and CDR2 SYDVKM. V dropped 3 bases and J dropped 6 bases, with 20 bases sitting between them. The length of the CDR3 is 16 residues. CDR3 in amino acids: CASSFVPQGVMPEAFF. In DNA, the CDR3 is TGTGCCAGCAGTTTTGTCCCACAGGGTGTGATGCCTGAAGCTTTCTTT.

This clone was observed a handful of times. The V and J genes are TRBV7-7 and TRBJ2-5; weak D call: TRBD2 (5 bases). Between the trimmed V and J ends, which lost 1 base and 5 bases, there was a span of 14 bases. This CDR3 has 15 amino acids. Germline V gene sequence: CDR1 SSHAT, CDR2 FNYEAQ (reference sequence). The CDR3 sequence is CASSLEFATGETQYF. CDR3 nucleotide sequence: TGTGCCAGCAGCTTAGAGTTCGCGACGGGGGAGACCCAGTACTTC.

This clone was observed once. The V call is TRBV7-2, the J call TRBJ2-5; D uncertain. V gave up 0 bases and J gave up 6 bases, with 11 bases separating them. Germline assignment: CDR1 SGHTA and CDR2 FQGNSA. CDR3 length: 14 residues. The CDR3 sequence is CASSLASGRKTQYF. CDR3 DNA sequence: TGTGCCAGCAGCTTAGCTTCAGGCAGAAAGACCCAGTACTTC. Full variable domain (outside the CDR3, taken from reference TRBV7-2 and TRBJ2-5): GAGVSQSPSNKVTEKGKDVELRCDPISGHTALYWYRQSLGQGLEFLIYFQGNSAPDKSGLPSDRFSAERTGGSVSTLTIQRTQQEDSAVYLCASSLASGRKTQYFGPGTRLLVL.

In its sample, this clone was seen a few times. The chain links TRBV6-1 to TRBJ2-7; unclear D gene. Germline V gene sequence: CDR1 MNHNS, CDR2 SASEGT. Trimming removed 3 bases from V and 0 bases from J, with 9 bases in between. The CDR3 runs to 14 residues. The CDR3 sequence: CASSDQQPSYEQYF. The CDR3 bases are TGTGCCAGCAGTGACCAACAGCCCTCCTACGAGCAGTACTTC.

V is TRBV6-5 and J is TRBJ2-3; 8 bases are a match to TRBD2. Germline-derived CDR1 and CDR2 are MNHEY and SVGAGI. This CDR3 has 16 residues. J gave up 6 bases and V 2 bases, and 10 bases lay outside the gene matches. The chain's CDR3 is CASSYQAGAVKDTQYF. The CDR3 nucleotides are TGTGCCAGCAGTTACCAAGCGGGGGCCGTTAAGGATACGCAGTATTTT.

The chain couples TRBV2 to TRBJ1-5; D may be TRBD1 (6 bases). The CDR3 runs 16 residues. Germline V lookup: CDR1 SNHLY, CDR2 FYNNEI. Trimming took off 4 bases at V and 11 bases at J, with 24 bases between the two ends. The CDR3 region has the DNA TGTGCCAGCAGTGCCCCAGTCTGGGGGCAGGTTGGGTCCCAGCATTTT. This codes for CASSAPVWGQVGSQHF.

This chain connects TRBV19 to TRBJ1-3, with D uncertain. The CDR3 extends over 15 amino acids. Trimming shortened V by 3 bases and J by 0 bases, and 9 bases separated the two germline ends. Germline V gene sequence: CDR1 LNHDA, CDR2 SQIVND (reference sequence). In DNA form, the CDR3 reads TGTGCCAGTAGTATCGGTCCTTACTCTGGAAACACCATATATTTT. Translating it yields CASSIGPYSGNTIYF. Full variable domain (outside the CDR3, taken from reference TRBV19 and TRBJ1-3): DGGITQSPKYLFRKEGQNVTLSCEQNLNHDAMYWYRQDPGQGLRLIYYSQIVNDFQKGDIAEGYSVSREKKESFPLTVTSAQKNPTAFYLCASSIGPYSGNTIYFGEGSWLTVV.

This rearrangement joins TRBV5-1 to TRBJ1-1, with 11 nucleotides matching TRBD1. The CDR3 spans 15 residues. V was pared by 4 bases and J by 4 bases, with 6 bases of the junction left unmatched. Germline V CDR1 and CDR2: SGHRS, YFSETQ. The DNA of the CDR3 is TGCGCCAGCAGCCCAATGGGGACAGGGGGCACTGAAGCTTTCTTT. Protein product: CASSPMGTGGTEAFF.

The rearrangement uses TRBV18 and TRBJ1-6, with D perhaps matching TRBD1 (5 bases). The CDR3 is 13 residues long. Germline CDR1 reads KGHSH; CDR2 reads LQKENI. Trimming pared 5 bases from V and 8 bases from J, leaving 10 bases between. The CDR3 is CASSLGGDSPLHF. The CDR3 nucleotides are TGTGCCAGCTCATTAGGAGGGGATTCACCCCTCCACTTT.

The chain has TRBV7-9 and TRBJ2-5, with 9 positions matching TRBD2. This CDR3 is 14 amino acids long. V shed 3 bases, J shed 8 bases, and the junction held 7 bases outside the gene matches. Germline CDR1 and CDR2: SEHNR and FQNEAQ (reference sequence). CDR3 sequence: CASSFGGSGGTQYF. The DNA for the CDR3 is TGTGCCAGCAGCTTTGGCGGTAGCGGGGGAACCCAGTACTTC.

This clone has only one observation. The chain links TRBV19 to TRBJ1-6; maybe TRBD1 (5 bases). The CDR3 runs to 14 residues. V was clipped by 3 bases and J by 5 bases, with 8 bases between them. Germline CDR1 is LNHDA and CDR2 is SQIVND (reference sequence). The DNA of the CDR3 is TGTGCCAGTAGTATCGGGGGTAATAATTCACCCCTCCACTTT. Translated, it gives CASSIGGNNSPLHF.

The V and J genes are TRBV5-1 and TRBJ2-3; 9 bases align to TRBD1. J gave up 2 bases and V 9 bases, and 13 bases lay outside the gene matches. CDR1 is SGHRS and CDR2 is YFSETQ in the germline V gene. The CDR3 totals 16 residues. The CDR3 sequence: CATRTGDSTYTDTQYF. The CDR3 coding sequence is TGCGCCACTCGGACAGGGGATTCAACGTACACAGATACGCAGTATTTT.